Shown below are 8 T cell receptor beta chains from a single sample sequenced in a study of pediatric ulcerative colitis (dated by TCRdb to about 2019). During colonoscopy, one to two pinch biopsies were obtained from the rectum for research purposes. Library generation was performed with the immunoSEQ multiplex PCR assay. The immuneACCESS repertoire file appears here via TCRdb, limited to in-frame rearrangements. These files lack a portion of the clones; in checked studies, under half of the deficit traces to unresolved V genes, and the cause of the others is not known. The table for this sample lists tens of thousands of clones; roughly four fifths of them were counted only once. The ten largest clones add up to around 9.1% of the sample. Sequencing was performed on gut tissue. Receptors were obtained from a boy aged 5-17 years with severe ulcerative colitis.

This sequence joins TRBV28 and TRBJ1-2; D call uncertain. The CDR3 has 11 residues. In germline, CDR1 is MDHEN, CDR2 SYDVKM. Deletions cut 8 bases from V and 2 bases from J, with 6 bases between. CDR3 loop: CASASNYGYTF. DNA for the CDR3: TGTGCCAGCGCCTCCAACTATGGCTACACCTTC.

The genes are TRBV28 and TRBJ1-6, with 7 bases fitting TRBD1. CDR1 MDHEN and CDR2 SYDVKM come from the germline V gene. CDR3 length: 15 amino acids. V dropped 3 bases and J dropped 5; count of bases not matched to a gene: 4. The CDR3 nucleotides are TGTGCCAGCAGTTTTGGGGACAGAGATAATTCACCCCTCCACTTT. This gives the protein CASSFGDRDNSPLHF.

The V gene is TRBV21-1, the J gene TRBJ1-1. TRBV21-1 is recorded as a pseudogene. The length of the CDR3 is 13 residues. This CDR3 is CASSKVRPPEAFF. The CDR3, as DNA: TGTGCCAGCAGCAAAGTAAGGCCCCCAGAAGCTTTCTTT.

This chain links TRBV5-4 with TRBJ2-4, with TRBD1 identical over 9 bases. From germline, CDR1 is SGHNT and CDR2 YYREEE (reference sequence). CDR3 length: 16 amino acids. The ends lost 3 bases at V and 1 base at J; junction bases unmatched: 5. As DNA, the CDR3 is TGTGCCAGCAGCTCCGGACAGGGGACCGCCAAAAACATTCAGTACTTC. Translating gives CASSSGQGTAKNIQYF.

This chain uses TRBV27 with TRBJ1-1, with D unclear. V was trimmed by 6 bases and J by 5 bases, leaving 16 bases between them. CDR1 is MNHEY, CDR2 SMNVEV, per germline (reference sequence). The CDR3 sequence is 14 residues long. CDR3 sequence (DNA): TGTGCCAGCAGGAGCGGTGAAAGTAGAACTGAAGCTTTCTTT. Amino acid sequence: CASRSGESRTEAFF.

Within the sample, this clone is medium-sized. The chain is built from TRBV5-1 and TRBJ1-6, with TRBD1 as a possible D gene (5 bases). Trimming removed 1 base at V and 6 bases at J, with 8 bases between. CDR1 is SGHRS, CDR2 YFSETQ, per germline. The CDR3 has 14 residues. The CDR3, as DNA: TGCGCCAGCAGCTTGAGGCAGGGTAATTCACCCCTCCACTTT. Amino acids: CASSLRQGNSPLHF. Drawing the rest from reference TRBV5-1 and TRBJ1-6, the complete variable domain is KAGVTQTPRYLIKTRGQQVTLSCSPISGHRSVSWYQQTPGQGLQFLFEYFSETQRNKGNFPGRFSGRQFSNSRSEMNVSTLELGDSALYLCASSLRQGNSPLHFGNGTRLTVT.

This clone has a single count. This sequence joins TRBV9 and TRBJ1-1; possible D gene TRBD1, 5 bases. Trimming removed 0 bases at V and 5 bases at J, with 11 bases between. The CDR3 length is 14 residues. Germline-derived CDR1 and CDR2 are SGDLS and YYNGEE. The CDR3 region is CASSVVLGETEAFF. As DNA, the CDR3 is TGTGCCAGCAGCGTAGTATTGGGGGAGACTGAAGCTTTCTTT. Drawing the rest from reference TRBV9 and TRBJ1-1, the complete variable domain is DSGVTQTPKHLITATGQRVTLRCSPRSGDLSVYWYQQSLDQGLQFLIQYYNGEERAKGNILERFSAQQFPDLHSELNLSSLELGDSALYFCASSVVLGETEAFFGQGTRLTVV.

V and J are TRBV28 and TRBJ2-3; TRBD1 matches at 10 bases. From germline, CDR1 is MDHEN and CDR2 SYDVKM. After removal of 6 bases from V and 4 bases from J, the junction contained 4 bases not matched to a gene. The CDR3 loop spans 14 amino acids. CDR3 sequence (DNA): TGTGCCAGCAGGTTGACAGGGGGCGCAGATACGCAGTATTTT. Its translation: CASRLTGGADTQYF. Combining the CDR3 with reference TRBV28 and TRBJ2-3 gives the whole variable domain DVKVTQSSRYLVKRTGEKVFLECVQDMDHENMFWYRQDPGLGLRLIYFSYDVKMKEKGDIPEGYSVSREKKERFSLILESASTNQTSMYLCASRLTGGADTQYFGPGTRLTVL.